Following are 5 T cell receptor beta chains from one sample sequenced in a study of T cells in Graves' hyperthyroidism and ophthalmopathy. Regions amplified from RNA transcripts were the TCR beta CDR3 regions. The HTBI primer set was used in a first-round RT-PCR of the TCR CDR3. TCRdb itself ran the multiplex PCR reads through MiXCR, one entry per CDR3 protein. The repertoire holds fewer than 900,000 distinct CDR3 sequences, with about 17% as singletons. The sample was blood. These receptors came from a young man with Graves' hyperthyroidism.

V and J are TRBV20-1 and TRBJ2-7; 8 positions match TRBD2. CDR1 DFQATT and CDR2 SNEGSKA come from the germline V gene (reference sequence). There are 17 residues in the CDR3. The J segment lost 2 bases and the V segment lost 0 bases, leaving 12 bases of the junction unmatched. CDR3 DNA sequence: TGCAGTGCTAGAGATAGCCGGGGGGGCGGGTTCACCTACGAGCAGTACTTC. This sequence encodes CSARDSRGGGFTYEQYF.

A word on this clonotype: It may be a read error: a sequence one base away is much more abundant. The chain combines TRBV28 with TRBJ1-2; 7 bases fit TRBD1. The CDR3 contains 15 residues. Germline V lookup: CDR1 MDHEN, CDR2 SYDVKM. Trimming took 6 bases from V and 2 from J; bases not matched to a gene: 9. The CDR3, as DNA: TGTGCCAGCAGCCTCGGACAGGTCCTAAACTATGGCTACACCTTC. It encodes CASSLGQVLNYGYTF.

This clonotype has at least ten counts. This chain links TRBV28 with TRBJ2-1, with D perhaps assigned TRBD1 or TRBD2 (5 bases each). The germline V gene has CDR1 MDHEN and CDR2 SYDVKM. CDR3 length equals 14 residues. Trimming pared 5 bases from V and 4 bases from J, leaving 12 bases between. CDR3 in DNA: TGTGCCAGCAGTGAACGGGACCAGTACAATGAGCAGTTCTTC. Residues: CASSERDQYNEQFF.

This clonotype was detected ten times or more. Here the CDR3 reads CASSPLAGASRDEQFF. In nucleotides, the CDR3 is TGTGCCAGCAGTCCTTTAGCGGGAGCGAGTAGGGATGAGCAGTTCTTC. The chain carries TRBV28 and TRBJ2-1; 9 bases map to TRBD2. Germline V gene lookup returns CDR1 MDHEN and CDR2 SYDVKM. V lost 5 bases, J lost 8 bases, and 13 bases stayed unmatched. This CDR3 spans 16 amino acids.

This rearrangement joins TRBV6-1 to TRBJ1-1, with D possibly TRBD1 on 5 matching bases. This CDR3 is built from 12 residues. Per the germline V gene, CDR1 is MNHNS and CDR2 is SASEGT. Trimming stripped 8 bases from V and 7 bases from J, with 14 bases between. CDR3: CASRTQTFEAFF. In DNA, the CDR3 is TGTGCCAGCCGGACACAAACCTTTGAAGCTTTCTTT.